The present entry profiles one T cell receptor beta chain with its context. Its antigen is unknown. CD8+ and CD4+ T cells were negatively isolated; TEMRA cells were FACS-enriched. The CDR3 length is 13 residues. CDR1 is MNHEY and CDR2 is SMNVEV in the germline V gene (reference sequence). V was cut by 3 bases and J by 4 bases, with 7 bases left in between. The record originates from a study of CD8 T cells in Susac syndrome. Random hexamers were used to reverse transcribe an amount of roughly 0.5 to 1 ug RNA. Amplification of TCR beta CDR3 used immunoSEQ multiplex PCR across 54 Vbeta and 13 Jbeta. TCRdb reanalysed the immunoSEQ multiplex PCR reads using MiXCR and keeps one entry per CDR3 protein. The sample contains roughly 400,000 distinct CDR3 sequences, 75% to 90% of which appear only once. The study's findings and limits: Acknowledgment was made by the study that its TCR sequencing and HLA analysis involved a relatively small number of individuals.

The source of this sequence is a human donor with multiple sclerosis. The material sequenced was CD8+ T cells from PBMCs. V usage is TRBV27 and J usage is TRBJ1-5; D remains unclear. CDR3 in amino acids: CASSFYPNQPQHF. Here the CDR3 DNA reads TGTGCCAGCAGTTTCTACCCGAATCAGCCCCAGCATTTT.